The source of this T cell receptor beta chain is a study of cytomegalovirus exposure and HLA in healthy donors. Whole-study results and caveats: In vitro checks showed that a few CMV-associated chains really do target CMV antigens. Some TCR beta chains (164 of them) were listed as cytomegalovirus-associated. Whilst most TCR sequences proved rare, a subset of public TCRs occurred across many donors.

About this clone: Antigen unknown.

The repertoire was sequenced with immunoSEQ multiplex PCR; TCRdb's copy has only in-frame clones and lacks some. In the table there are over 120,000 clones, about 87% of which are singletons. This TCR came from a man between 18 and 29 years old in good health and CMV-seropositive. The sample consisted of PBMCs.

The CDR3 DNA reads TGTGCCATCACGAACCAGGACTCCTACGAGCAGTACTTC. The encoded protein is CAITNQDSYEQYF. The J gene is TRBJ2-7, the V gene TRBV10-3; D is uncertain. Germline V gives CDR1 ENHRY, CDR2 SYGVKD. This CDR3 has 13 residues. V was cut by 7 bases and J by 0 bases, with 10 bases left in between.